The clone carrying this T cell receptor beta chain was observed a single time. Its antigen is unknown. Sample treatment: oral pan-JAK inhibitor, 5-10 mg twice daily. Extraction of RNA preceded its reverse transcription into cDNA, which served as the sequencing template. Some clones are missing from TCRdb's copy, which holds only in-frame ones; the method was immunoSEQ multiplex PCR. The table has 95,000 to 150,000 clones, roughly 55% seen once. The sample is drawn from a study of CD8+ T cells in alopecia areata. General observations from the study: In scalp samples, resident alphabeta T cells of normal skin are also sequenced.

The sequence was obtained from a human donor with alopecia areata. This specimen was CD4+ T cells sorted from blood, taken at week 4, from a patient treated with tofacitinib.

The CDR3 is CAWSHSNGQGQPQHF. DNA of the CDR3: TGTGCCTGGAGCCACAGCAACGGTCAGGGTCAGCCCCAGCATTTT. The V and J genes are TRBV30 and TRBJ1-5; possibly TRBD1 for D (5 bases). The CDR3 loop spans 15 amino acids. The germline V and J ends were trimmed by 3 bases and 6 bases, with 18 bases remaining between them. CDR1 is GTSNPN, CDR2 SVGIG, per germline (reference sequence).